This TCR beta chain was recovered during a study of beta chain features in type 1 diabetes. Investigators reverse transcribed all isolated RNA, so they sequenced expressed TCRB transcripts. Sequencing used immunoSEQ multiplex PCR; TCRdb keeps in-frame clones, though not all of them. The sample has under 200,000 clones; around 8% are singletons. Points from the study as a whole: Whether HLA type influences TCRB rearrangement remained unresolved here. Type 1 diabetes patients had moderately but significantly shorter TCRB CDR3s in all four CD4+ subsets. When cDNA is sequenced, cells with high TCR expression could be over-represented.

Sorted populations all had greater than 98% purity. This CDR3 contains 15 residues. The V end was cut by 1 base, the J end by 2 bases, with 10 bases between. Germline V lookup: CDR1 SGHTA, CDR2 FQGNSA. This clone has a handful of counts. Antigen specificity is unknown. The chain links TRBV7-2 to TRBJ2-3; D ambiguous. The clonotype comes from a young woman with type 1 diabetes. Sequences were obtained from central memory CD4+ T cells from blood. CDR3 DNA: TGTGCCAGCAGCTTAGGACACCCAAACACAGATACGCAGTATTTT. Translating it yields CASSLGHPNTDTQYF.